The rows below give T cell receptor beta chains drawn from one sample of a study of shared clonotypes between healthy human individuals. Data came from immunoSEQ multiplex PCR; TCRdb stores just in-frame clones and leaves some out. The top ten clones hold about 1.5% of a sample with about 1 million clones, about 70% of them seen once. Sequenced input: memory CD4+ T cells sorted from blood. The receptors derive from a man younger than 35 in good health. Both conserved end residues are part of each CDR3. The D gene is left open where the match is weak. Not every row has a clone size; where given, it reads once, few, many or a size class.

d_call	j_call	clone_size	v_call	cdr3_aa	cdr3_nt
TRBD1	TRBJ2-1	-	TRBV7-2	CASSPIGQGAHNEQFF	TGTGCCAGCAGCCCGATCGGGCAGGGGGCTCATAATGAGCAGTTCTTC
-	TRBJ2-5	-	TRBV7-6	CASSLEYRLETQYF	TGTGCCAGCAGCTTAGAATATCGGCTTGAGACCCAGTACTTC
-	TRBJ1-1	-	TRBV19	CASSIGRKNTEAFF	TGTGCCAGTAGTATAGGACGCAAGAACACTGAAGCTTTCTTT
-	TRBJ1-1	once	TRBV19	CASSRIQKYTEAFF	TGTGCCAGTAGCCGAATCCAAAAATACACTGAAGCTTTCTTT
-	TRBJ1-1	-	TRBV18	CASSPTVNTEAFF	TGTGCCAGCTCACCAACTGTGAACACTGAAGCTTTCTTT
-	TRBJ2-5	-	TRBV30	CAHGTTGGQYF	TGTGCCCACGGTACGACCGGGGGCCAGTACTTC
-	TRBJ1-1	few	TRBV27	CASSVRGMNTEAFF	TGTGCCAGCAGTGTAAGAGGGATGAACACTGAAGCTTTCTTT
-	TRBJ1-1	-	TRBV5-8	CASSLVTEAFF	TGTGCCAGCAGCTTGGTCACTGAAGCTTTCTTT
TRBD2	TRBJ2-7	-	TRBV18	CASSPNMREREYF	TGTGCCAGCTCACCAAATATGCGGGAGAGGGAGTACTTC
-	TRBJ1-4	-	TRBV5-5	CASSVQDPGGLTNEKLFF	TGTGCCAGCAGCGTCCAGGATCCTGGGGGCCTAACTAATGAAAAACTGTTTTTT
-	TRBJ1-2	-	TRBV19	CASMWATKDSYGYTF	TGTGCCAGTATGTGGGCGACAAAGGATAGCTATGGCTACACCTTC
TRBD1	TRBJ2-3	few	TRBV18	CASSPGTGLDTQYF	TGTGCCAGCTCACCAGGGACAGGCTTAGATACGCAGTATTTT
TRBD1	TRBJ1-5	many	TRBV6-1	CASREQGKPQHF	TGTGCCAGCCGAGAACAGGGGAAGCCCCAGCATTTT
-	TRBJ1-5	-	TRBV5-1	CASSLVAGDNQPQHF	TGCGCCAGCAGCTTGGTAGCAGGTGACAATCAGCCCCAGCATTTT
-	TRBJ2-7	few	TRBV6-5	CASSFAPGYEQYF	TGTGCCAGCAGTTTCGCACCCGGCTACGAGCAGTACTTC
-	TRBJ2-2	-	TRBV5-1	CASSLDWGSVKTGELFF	TGCGCCAGCAGCTTGGATTGGGGGAGCGTTAAAACCGGGGAGCTGTTTTTT
-	TRBJ2-2	-	TRBV11-2	CASSLRQAPKGGELFF	TGTGCCAGCAGCTTAAGACAGGCCCCAAAAGGCGGGGAGCTGTTTTTT
-	TRBJ2-1	-	TRBV15	CATSRDSIPVNEQFF	TGTGCCACCAGCAGAGATTCCATCCCCGTCAATGAGCAGTTCTTC
-	TRBJ2-5	-	TRBV6-6	CASSYYRNQETQYF	TGTGCCAGCAGTTACTACAGGAATCAAGAGACCCAGTACTTC
-	TRBJ1-6	-	TRBV5-1	CASSLTTDNNSPLHF	TGCGCCAGCAGCTTAACTACGGACAATAATTCACCCCTCCACTTT
TRBD2	TRBJ2-7	-	TRBV6-6	CASGPGGDIYEQYF	TGTGCCAGCGGGCCGGGAGGGGATATATACGAGCAGTACTTC
TRBD1	TRBJ2-1	few	TRBV5-1	CASSLVGGKGNEQFF	TGCGCCAGCAGCTTGGTAGGGGGCAAGGGCAATGAGCAGTTCTTC
TRBD2	TRBJ2-5	-	TRBV5-6	CASSLFGTSGVQETQYF	TGTGCCAGCAGCTTGTTTGGGACTAGCGGAGTACAAGAGACCCAGTACTTC
TRBD1	TRBJ2-2	-	TRBV6-6	CASSRGQGNTGELFF	TGTGCCAGCAGTCGCGGACAGGGAAACACCGGGGAGCTGTTTTTT
TRBD1	TRBJ2-3	-	TRBV18	CASSRTGGSDTQYF	TGTGCCAGCTCACGGACAGGGGGTTCGGATACGCAGTATTTT
TRBD2	TRBJ2-3	-	TRBV11-3	CASSLGGVSTDTQYF	TGTGCCAGCAGCTTGGGAGGGGTTAGCACAGATACGCAGTATTTT
-	TRBJ1-6	-	TRBV7-2	CASSLTQYNSPLHF	TGTGCCAGCAGCTTAACACAGTATAATTCACCCCTCCACTTT
-	TRBJ1-5	-	TRBV25-1	CASSETGNQPQHF	TGTGCCAGCAGTGAAACGGGCAATCAGCCCCAGCATTTT
-	TRBJ2-7	-	TRBV20-1	CSARRGDEQYF	TGCAGTGCAAGACGGGGAGACGAGCAGTACTTC
-	TRBJ2-7	-	TRBV27	CASSLRRSGGGHEQYF	TGTGCCAGCAGTTTAAGGAGGTCGGGGGGCGGGCACGAGCAGTACTTC
TRBD2	TRBJ2-4	-	TRBV18	CASSPQRTSGALAKNIQYF	TGTGCCAGCTCACCACAGAGGACTAGCGGAGCCCTAGCCAAAAACATTCAGTACTTC
TRBD1	TRBJ2-2	-	TRBV5-1	CASAPGQGFTGELFF	TGCGCCAGCGCTCCGGGACAGGGTTTCACCGGGGAGCTGTTTTTT
-	TRBJ2-1	-	TRBV7-2	CASSFRGTYNEQFF	TGTGCCAGCAGCTTCAGAGGTACTTACAATGAGCAGTTCTTC
-	TRBJ1-5	-	TRBV5-6	CASTWEVGANQPQHF	TGTGCCAGCACCTGGGAAGTGGGGGCGAATCAGCCCCAGCATTTT
TRBD1	TRBJ1-2	few	TRBV6-1	CASADRGYGYTF	TGTGCCAGCGCCGACAGGGGCTATGGCTACACCTTC
-	TRBJ1-5	few	TRBV21-1	CASSQSGQVPNQPQHF	TGTGCCAGCAGTCAAAGCGGGCAGGTCCCTAATCAGCCCCAGCATTTT
TRBD2	TRBJ2-1	-	TRBV5-5	CASSSSGTRIYNEQFF	TGTGCCAGCAGCTCATCCGGGACTAGGATCTACAATGAGCAGTTCTTC
TRBD2	TRBJ2-5	once	TRBV5-4	CASSRTSGGAETQYF	TGTGCCAGCAGCCGGACTAGCGGGGGGGCGGAGACCCAGTACTTC
TRBD1	TRBJ1-4	-	TRBV10-3	CAISDTQGGEKLFF	TGTGCCATCAGTGATACTCAGGGGGGTGAAAAACTGTTTTTT
-	TRBJ1-5	-	TRBV2	CASEGSEGAQHF	TGTGCCAGCGAAGGGTCTGAGGGGGCCCAGCATTTT
-	TRBJ2-1	-	TRBV5-4	CASSAGTTSYNEQFF	TGTGCCAGCAGTGCCGGGACAACCTCCTACAATGAGCAGTTCTTC
-	TRBJ2-1	-	TRBV9	CASSPGALSSYNEQFF	TGTGCCAGCAGCCCTGGGGCCCTTTCCTCCTACAATGAGCAGTTCTTC
-	TRBJ2-7	-	TRBV13	CASSLGSGPYEQYF	TGTGCCAGCAGCTTAGGGTCGGGACCCTACGAGCAGTACTTC
-	TRBJ2-7	-	TRBV7-8	CASSLVGAYEQYF	TGTGCCAGCAGCTTAGTCGGGGCCTACGAGCAGTACTTC
-	TRBJ1-2	-	TRBV11-3	CASSSQNRALYYGYTF	TGTGCCAGCAGCTCACAGAACCGGGCTCTATACTATGGCTACACCTTC